This TCR beta chain was recorded in a study of T cells after yellow fever vaccination. This clonotype was seen ten or more times. What it recognizes is unknown. MiXCR, run by TCRdb on the 5' RACE reads, gives a single entry per CDR3 protein. This sample has tens of thousands of distinct CDR3 sequences, with approximately 7.5% found just once. Trimming removed 3 bases at V and 2 bases at J, with 10 bases between. Germline values: CDR1 MDHEN, CDR2 SYDVKM. There are 14 residues in the CDR3. Regarding the study as a whole: The CD4 and CD8 compartments had a small share of their clonotypes in common. Most clones from primary vaccination resurfaced after the booster (about 95% CD4, more than 75% CD8).

The source material was CD8+ T cells sorted from PBMCs, sampled on the day of the yellow fever booster vaccination. The chain uses TRBV28 and TRBJ2-5; D not resolved. The TCR comes from a man aged 30 to 39 who received the YFV17D yellow fever vaccine. CDR3 loop: CASSFTRLQETQYF. The CDR3, as DNA: TGTGCCAGCAGTTTTACAAGACTTCAAGAGACCCAGTACTTC.